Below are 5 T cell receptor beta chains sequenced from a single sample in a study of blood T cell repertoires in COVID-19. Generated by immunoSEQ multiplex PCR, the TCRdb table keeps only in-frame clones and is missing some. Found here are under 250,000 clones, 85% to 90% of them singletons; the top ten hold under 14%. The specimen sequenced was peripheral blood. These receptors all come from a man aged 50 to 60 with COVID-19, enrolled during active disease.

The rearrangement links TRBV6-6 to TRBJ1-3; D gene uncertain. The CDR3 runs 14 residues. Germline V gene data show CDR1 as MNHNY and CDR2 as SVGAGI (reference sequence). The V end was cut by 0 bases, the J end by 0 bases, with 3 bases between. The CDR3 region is CASSYSSSGNTIYF. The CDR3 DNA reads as TGTGCCAGCAGTTACTCGAGCTCTGGAAACACCATATATTTT.

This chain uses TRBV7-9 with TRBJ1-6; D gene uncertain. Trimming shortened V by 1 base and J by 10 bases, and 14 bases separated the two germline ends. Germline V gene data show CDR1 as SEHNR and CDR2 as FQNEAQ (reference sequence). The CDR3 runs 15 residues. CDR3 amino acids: CASSLGPKGGSPLHF. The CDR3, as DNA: TGTGCCAGCAGCTTAGGACCTAAAGGAGGGTCACCCCTCCACTTT.

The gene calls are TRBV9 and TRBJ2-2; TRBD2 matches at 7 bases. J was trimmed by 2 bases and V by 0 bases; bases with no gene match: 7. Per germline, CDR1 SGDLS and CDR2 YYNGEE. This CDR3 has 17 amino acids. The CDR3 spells CASSVDGLAANTGELFF. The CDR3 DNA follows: TGTGCCAGCAGCGTAGACGGGCTAGCGGCAAACACCGGGGAGCTGTTTTTT. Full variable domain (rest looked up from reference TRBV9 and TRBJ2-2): DSGVTQTPKHLITATGQRVTLRCSPRSGDLSVYWYQQSLDQGLQFLIQYYNGEERAKGNILERFSAQQFPDLHSELNLSSLELGDSALYFCASSVDGLAANTGELFFGEGSRLTVL.

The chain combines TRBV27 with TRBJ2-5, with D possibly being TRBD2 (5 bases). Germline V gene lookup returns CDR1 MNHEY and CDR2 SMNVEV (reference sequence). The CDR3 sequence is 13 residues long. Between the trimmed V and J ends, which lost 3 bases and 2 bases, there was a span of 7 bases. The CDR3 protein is CASSFTGQETQYF. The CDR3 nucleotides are TGTGCCAGCAGTTTCACGGGACAAGAGACCCAGTACTTC.

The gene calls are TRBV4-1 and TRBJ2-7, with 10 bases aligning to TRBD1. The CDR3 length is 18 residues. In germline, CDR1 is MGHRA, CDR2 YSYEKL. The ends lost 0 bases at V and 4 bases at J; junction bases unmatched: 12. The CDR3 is CASSQDTASGTGVYEQYF. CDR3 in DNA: TGCGCCAGCAGCCAAGATACCGCGTCCGGGACAGGGGTTTACGAGCAGTACTTC.